This T cell receptor (beta chain) comes out of a study of blood T cell repertoires in COVID-19. Study-wide context: COVID-19 samples, acute and convalescent, were from the United States, Italy and Spain.

Libraries were prepared by immunoSEQ multiplex PCR; TCRdb keeps only in-frame clonotypes and omits some of them. Of roughly 330,000 clones listed, about 90% are singletons. CDR3 size: 18 residues. Trimming shortened V by 3 bases and J by 7 bases, and 27 bases separated the two germline ends. Germline V CDR1 and CDR2: LNHDA, SQIVND (reference sequence). The source of this sequence is a man aged 18-30 years who had recovered from COVID-19. The material sequenced was peripheral blood. The V gene is TRBV19, the J gene TRBJ1-2; D perhaps matches TRBD1 (6 bases). CDR3 sequence: CASSMGLPGVLSATGYTF. The CDR3 DNA reads as TGTGCCAGTAGTATGGGTCTACCAGGGGTCCTAAGCGCTACTGGCTACACCTTC.